The clone carrying this TCR beta chain was seen a few times. Its specificity is unknown. The missing conserved phenylalanine or tryptophan at the end of this CDR3 makes a read error likely. CDR3 regions were amplified by Arm-PCR using iRepertoire HTBI primers to build TCR beta libraries. In the source study's methods: The study identified more than 55 TRBV and some 15 TRBJ segments across samples. TCRdb recomputed calls from the multiplex PCR reads with MiXCR, one row per CDR3 protein. The V and J calls, along with clone size, are taken from TCRdb and not from the paper's own processing. The table lists roughly 530,000 distinct CDR3 sequences, about 16% of them singletons. This record comes from a study of regulatory T cells in long-lasting Graves disease. Time point noted: newly diagnosed GD, antithyroid drugs for less than 3 months. RNA isolated from PBMCs was used to make the TCR library. Per germline, CDR1 MGHRA and CDR2 YSYEKL. Losses at the gene ends were 6 bases for V and 4 bases for J; bases not matched to a gene: 15. The CDR3 covers 17 residues.

The study, taken as a whole, reports: The persistent group shared around 2,700 public clonotypes, more than the 950 to 1,000 shared by new patients. When disease was persistent, TRBV28, TRBJ1-2 and TRBJ2-5 were the favored segments.

These data are also associated with another study on T cells in Graves' hyperthyroidism and ophthalmopathy. In that study: When ophthalmopathy did not progress within 18 months, Graves' hyperthyroidism was considered stable.

This chain uses TRBV4-1 with TRBJ1-1; 9 positions match TRBD1. This TCR was recovered from a woman aged 35-65 years with Graves disease. The source was peripheral blood mononuclear cells (PBMCs), collected at new diagnosis, from a patient treated with antithyroid drugs. CDR3 residues: CASRPKQGAGTFTEAFY. The CDR3 bases are TGCGCCAGCAGGCCTAAACAGGGGGCCGGAACTTTCACTGAAGCTTTCTAT.